Each of the 8 T cell receptor beta chains below was sequenced from the same sample in a study of blood T cell repertoires in COVID-19. Profiling relied on immunoSEQ multiplex PCR, and the TCRdb table lists in-frame clones only, not all of them. The sample lists 100,000 to 150,000 clones, around 87% seen once, with 7.7% in the top ten. Sequencing was carried out using peripheral blood. The receptors were gathered from a human donor in a cohort sampled during active COVID-19.

The rearrangement uses TRBV12-5 and TRBJ2-5; 9 bases fit TRBD2. With V trimmed by 5 bases and J by 2 bases, 12 bases remained unmatched. Germline CDR1 LGHNT, CDR2 FRNRAP. The CDR3 has 17 residues. The CDR3 here is CASGPFAGGLRQETQYF. The CDR3 DNA reads TGTGCTAGTGGTCCCTTTGCGGGGGGGCTGAGGCAAGAGACCCAGTACTTC.

The CDR3 DNA sequence: TGTGCCAGCAGCTTGTGGGAGGGTATTGGTGAGCAGTTCTTC. Its protein is CASSLWEGIGEQFF. The chain joins TRBV7-2 to TRBJ2-1; 7 bases map to TRBD2. V lost 3 bases and J lost 9; bases outside the gene matches: 8. Germline V CDR1 and CDR2: SGHTA, FQGNSA. There are 14 residues in the CDR3.

The V and J genes are TRBV29-1 and TRBJ2-7; the D gene is possibly TRBD2 (5 bases). The CDR3 is 13 amino acids. Germline CDR1 reads SQVTM; CDR2 reads ANQGSEA. The V end was cut by 4 bases, the J end by 1 base, with 11 bases between. CDR3: CSVARTGSYEQYF. CDR3 DNA: TGCAGCGTTGCCCGGACGGGATCCTACGAGCAGTACTTC.

The chain is built from TRBV7-3 and TRBJ2-3; a possible D gene is TRBD2 (6 bases). This CDR3 is 15 amino acids long. V dropped 4 bases and J dropped 2 bases, with 13 bases sitting between them. Germline V gene lookup returns CDR1 SGHTA and CDR2 FQGTGA. CDR3 DNA: TGTGCCAGCAGCTCTCTTAGCGGACCCACAGATACGCAGTATTTT. Protein sequence: CASSSLSGPTDTQYF.

The CDR3 DNA is TGTGCCAGCAGCTTATTAGCGGGGTGGGTCGGAGCTGGGGCCAACGTCCTGACTTTC. Translating gives CASSLLAGWVGAGANVLTF. The chain links TRBV11-2 to TRBJ2-6; 8 nucleotides agree with TRBD2. This CDR3 region has 19 residues. In germline, CDR1 is SGHAT, CDR2 FQNNGV. The V gene end was trimmed by 2 bases and the J gene end by 2 bases; junction bases not matched to a gene: 11. Supplemented by reference TRBV11-2 and TRBJ2-6, the full variable domain reads EAGVAQSPRYKIIEKRQSVAFWCNPISGHATLYWYQQILGQGPKLLIQFQNNGVVDDSQLPKDRFSAERLKGVDSTLKIQPAKLEDSAVYLCASSLLAGWVGAGANVLTFGAGSRLTVL.

Here the CDR3 DNA reads TGTGCCAGCAGCCAAGAGTGGAGGTCTCCCGGGGAGCTGTTTTTT. Amino acids: CASSQEWRSPGELFF. The chain is built from TRBV4-2 and TRBJ2-2; TRBD2 is a possible D gene (5 bases). CDR1 is LGHNA, CDR2 YNFKEQ, per germline. V lost 0 bases to trimming and J lost 6 bases, with 11 bases between them. The CDR3 contains 15 residues.

This chain joins TRBV14 and TRBJ2-1; D unclear. There are 12 residues in the CDR3. CDR1 SGHDN and CDR2 FVKESK come from the germline V gene. V was cut by 5 bases and J by 2 bases, with 4 bases left in between. The CDR3 sequence is CASSSAYNEQFF. The CDR3 DNA reads TGTGCCAGCAGCTCCGCCTACAATGAGCAGTTCTTC.

The rearrangement links TRBV2 to TRBJ1-6; a possible D gene is TRBD1 (6 bases). Looked up from germline, CDR1 is SNHLY and CDR2 is FYNNEI. The CDR3 is 17 amino acids. V lost 11 bases, J lost 4 bases, and 24 bases lay in between. The CDR3 coding sequence is TGTGCCGCCTATGGGGCGACAGGACCGGGTTATAATTCACCCCTCCACTTT. Translated: CAAYGATGPGYNSPLHF.